These T cell receptor beta chains were read from a single sample in a study of blood T cell repertoires in COVID-19. Only in-frame clones appear in the TCRdb table, and some are missing; sequencing was by immunoSEQ multiplex PCR. The sample has some 290,000 clones, about nine tenths seen once. The sequencing input was peripheral blood. These receptors came from a woman in her twenties or thirties with COVID-19, enrolled during active disease. The CDR3 runs from the conserved cysteine through the conserved F or W. D genes are given only for firm matches. Rows may omit the clone size; those that give it use once, few, many or a size class.

V gene	CDR3 length	J gene	D gene	clone size	CDR3 DNA	CDR3 protein
TRBV15	16	TRBJ2-2	TRBD2	NA	TGTGCCACCAGCAGAGGAGGGACTAGGGGAGCCGGGGAGCTGTTTTTT	CATSRGGTRGAGELFF
TRBV6-1	14	TRBJ2-7	TRBD2	NA	TGTGCCAGCAGTGAAAGCGGGAGTATCTACGAGCAGTACTTC	CASSESGSIYEQYF
TRBV4-3	16	TRBJ2-1	TRBD2	NA	TGCGCCAGCAGCCAATTCGGACTAGCGGGGTACAATGAGCAGTTCTTC	CASSQFGLAGYNEQFF
TRBV19	14	TRBJ2-2	TRBD1	NA	TGTGCCAGTAGTCCCCAGGGGGCGACCGGGGAGCTGTTTTTT	CASSPQGATGELFF
TRBV5-6	13	TRBJ2-3	TRBD2	once	TGTGCCAGCAGCTTGGCGGGAGGAGATACGCAGTATTTT	CASSLAGGDTQYF
TRBV11-3	15	TRBJ2-1	NA	NA	TGTGCCAGCAGCCCTCCGGGATTTCCCTACAATGAGCAGTTCTTC	CASSPPGFPYNEQFF
TRBV7-2	13	TRBJ1-2	NA	NA	TGTGCCAGCAGCTTACAGGGCCCTGGGGGCTACACCTTC	CASSLQGPGGYTF
TRBV14	15	TRBJ2-7	TRBD2	NA	TGTGCCAGCAGCCAAGTGAGCGGGAACTCCTACGAGCAGTACTTC	CASSQVSGNSYEQYF
TRBV24-1	16	TRBJ1-5	TRBD1	NA	TGTGCCACCAGTGAATCGGGACAGGGGAACAATCAGCCCCAGCATTTT	CATSESGQGNNQPQHF
TRBV7-2	13	TRBJ2-7	TRBD2	NA	TGTGCCAGCAGGGACGGGAGGGCATACGAGCAGTACTTC	CASRDGRAYEQYF
TRBV28	16	TRBJ1-5	TRBD1	NA	TGTGCCAGCAGTCCCCACAGGGGCCGATCAGGGCAGCCCCAGCATTTT	CASSPHRGRSGQPQHF
TRBV28	12	TRBJ1-4	NA	NA	TGTGCCACCGGCGGGAGGAAAGAAAAACTGTTTTTT	CATGGRKEKLFF
TRBV28	13	TRBJ2-7	NA	NA	TGTGCCAGCACCCAGGCTGGGGGGAACGAGCAGTACTTC	CASTQAGGNEQYF
TRBV15	16	TRBJ2-1	TRBD2	NA	TGTGCCACCAGCAGAGATCGGGCTAGCGGTCGACTTGAGCAGTTCTTC	CATSRDRASGRLEQFF
TRBV6-5	14	TRBJ2-7	NA	NA	TGTGCCAGCAGTTACTCGCGGAATCTCTACGAGCAGTACTTC	CASSYSRNLYEQYF
TRBV7-9	17	TRBJ1-6	NA	once	TGTGCCAGCAGCCCCGGGGGGCGACGAGATGATAATTCACCCCTCCACTTT	CASSPGGRRDDNSPLHF
TRBV18	14	TRBJ2-2	TRBD1	NA	TGTGCCAGCTCACCCCAGGGGGCCACCGGGGAGCTGTTTTTT	CASSPQGATGELFF
TRBV9	13	TRBJ2-7	NA	few	TGTGCCAGCAGCCTGAGCGGAGGCTACGAGCAGTACTTC	CASSLSGGYEQYF
TRBV4-1	15	TRBJ1-2	TRBD1	NA	TGCGCCAGCAGCCAAGATACAGGGGGCTGGGGGGGCTACACCTTC	CASSQDTGGWGGYTF
TRBV9	15	TRBJ2-5	TRBD1	NA	TGTGCCAGCACCACGGGACAGGGATCCCAAGAGACCCAGTACTTC	CASTTGQGSQETQYF